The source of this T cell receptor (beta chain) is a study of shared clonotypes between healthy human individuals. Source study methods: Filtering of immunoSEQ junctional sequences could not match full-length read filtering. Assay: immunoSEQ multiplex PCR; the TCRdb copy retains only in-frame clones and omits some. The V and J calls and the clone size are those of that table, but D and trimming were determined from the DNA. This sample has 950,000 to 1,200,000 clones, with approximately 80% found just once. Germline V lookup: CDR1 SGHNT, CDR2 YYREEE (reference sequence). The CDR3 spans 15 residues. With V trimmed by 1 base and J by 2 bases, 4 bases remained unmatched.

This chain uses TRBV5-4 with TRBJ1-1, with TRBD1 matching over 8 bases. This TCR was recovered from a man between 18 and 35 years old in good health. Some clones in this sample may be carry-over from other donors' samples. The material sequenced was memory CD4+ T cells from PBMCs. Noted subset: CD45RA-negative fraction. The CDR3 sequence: CASSLMQGANTEAFF. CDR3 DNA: TGTGCCAGCAGCTTGATGCAGGGGGCAAACACTGAAGCTTTCTTT. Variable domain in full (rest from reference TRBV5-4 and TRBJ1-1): ETGVTQSPTHLIKTRGQQVTLRCSSQSGHNTVSWYQQALGQGPQFIFQYYREEENGRGNFPPRFSGLQFPNYSSELNVNALELDDSALYLCASSLMQGANTEAFFGQGTRLTVV.